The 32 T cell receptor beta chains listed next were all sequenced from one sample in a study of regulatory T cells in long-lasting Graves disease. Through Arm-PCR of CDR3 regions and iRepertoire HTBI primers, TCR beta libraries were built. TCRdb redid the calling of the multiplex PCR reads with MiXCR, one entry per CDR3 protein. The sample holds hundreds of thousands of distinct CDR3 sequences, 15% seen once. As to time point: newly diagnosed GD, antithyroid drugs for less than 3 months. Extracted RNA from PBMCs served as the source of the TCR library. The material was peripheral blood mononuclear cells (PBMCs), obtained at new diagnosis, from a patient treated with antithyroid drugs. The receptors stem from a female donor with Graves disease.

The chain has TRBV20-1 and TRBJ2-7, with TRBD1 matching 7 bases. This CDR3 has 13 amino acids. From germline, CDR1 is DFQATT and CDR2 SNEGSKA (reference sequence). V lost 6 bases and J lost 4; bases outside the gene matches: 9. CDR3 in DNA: TGCAGTGCGCTTACAGGGGATTTTTACGAGCAGTACTTC. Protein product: CSALTGDFYEQYF.

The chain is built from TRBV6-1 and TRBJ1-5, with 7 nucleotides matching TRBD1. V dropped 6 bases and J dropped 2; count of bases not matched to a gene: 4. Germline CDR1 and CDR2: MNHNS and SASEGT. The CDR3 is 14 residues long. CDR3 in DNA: TGTGCCAGCAGAGACAGGGTAGGCAATCAGCCCCAGCATTTT. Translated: CASRDRVGNQPQHF.

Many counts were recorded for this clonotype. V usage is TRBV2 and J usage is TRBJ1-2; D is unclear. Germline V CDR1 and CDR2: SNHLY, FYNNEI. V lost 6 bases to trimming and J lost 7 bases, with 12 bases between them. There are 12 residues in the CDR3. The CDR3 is CASSPDRVGYTF. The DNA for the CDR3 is TGTGCCAGCAGCCCCGACCGCGTTGGCTACACCTTC.

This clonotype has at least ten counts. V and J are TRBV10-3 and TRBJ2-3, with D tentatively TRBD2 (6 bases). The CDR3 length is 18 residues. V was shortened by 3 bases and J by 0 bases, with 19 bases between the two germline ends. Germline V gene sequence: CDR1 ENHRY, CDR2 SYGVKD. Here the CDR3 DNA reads TGTGCCATCAGTGACGTTCCGAGCGGGTGCACTAGCACAGATACGCAGTATTTT. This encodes CAISDVPSGCTSTDTQYF.

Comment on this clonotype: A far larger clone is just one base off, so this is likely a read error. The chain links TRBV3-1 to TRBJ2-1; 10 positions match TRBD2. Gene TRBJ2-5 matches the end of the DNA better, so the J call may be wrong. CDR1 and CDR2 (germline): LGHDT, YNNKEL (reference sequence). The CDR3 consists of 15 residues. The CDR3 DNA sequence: TGTGCCAGCAACCAGGCTAGCGGGGGACCAGAGACCCAGTACTTC. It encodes CASNQASGGPETQYF.

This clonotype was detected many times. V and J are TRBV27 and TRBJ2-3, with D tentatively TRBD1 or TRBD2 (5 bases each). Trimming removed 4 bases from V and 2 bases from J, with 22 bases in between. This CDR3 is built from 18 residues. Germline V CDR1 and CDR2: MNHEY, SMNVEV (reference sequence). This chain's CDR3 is CASSSFYFGTPLTDTQYF. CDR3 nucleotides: TGTGCCAGCAGTTCCTTCTATTTCGGGACGCCCCTCACAGATACGCAGTATTTT.

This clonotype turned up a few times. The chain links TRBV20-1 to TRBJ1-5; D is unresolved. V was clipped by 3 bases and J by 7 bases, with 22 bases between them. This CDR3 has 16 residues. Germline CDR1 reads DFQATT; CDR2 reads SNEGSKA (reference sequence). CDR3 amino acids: CSASPDAGPDRQPQHF. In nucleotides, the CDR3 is TGCAGTGCTAGTCCGGACGCGGGCCCAGATAGGCAGCCCCAGCATTTT.

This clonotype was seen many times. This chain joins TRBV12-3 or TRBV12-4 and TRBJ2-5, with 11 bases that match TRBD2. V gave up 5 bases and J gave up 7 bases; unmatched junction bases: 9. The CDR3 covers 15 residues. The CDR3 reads CASSPGTSGPRTQYF. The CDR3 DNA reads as TGTGCCAGCAGTCCCGGGACTAGCGGCCCCAGGACCCAGTACTTC.

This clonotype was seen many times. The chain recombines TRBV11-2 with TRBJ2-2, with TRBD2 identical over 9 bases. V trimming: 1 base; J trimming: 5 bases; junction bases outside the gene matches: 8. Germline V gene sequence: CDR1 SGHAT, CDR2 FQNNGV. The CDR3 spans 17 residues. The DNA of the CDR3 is TGTGCCAGCAGCTTAGTTGGCGGGAGGGCGTGGACCGGGGAGCTGTTTTTT. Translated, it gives CASSLVGGRAWTGELFF.

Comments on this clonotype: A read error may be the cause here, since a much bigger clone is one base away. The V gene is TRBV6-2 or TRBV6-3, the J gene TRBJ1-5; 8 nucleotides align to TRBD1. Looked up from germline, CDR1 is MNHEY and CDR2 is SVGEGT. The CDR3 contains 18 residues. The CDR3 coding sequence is TGTGCCAGCAGTTACCCTGGCAGGGGGCTGGGGGGCAATCAGCACCAGCATTTT. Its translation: CASSYPGRGLGGNQHQHF.

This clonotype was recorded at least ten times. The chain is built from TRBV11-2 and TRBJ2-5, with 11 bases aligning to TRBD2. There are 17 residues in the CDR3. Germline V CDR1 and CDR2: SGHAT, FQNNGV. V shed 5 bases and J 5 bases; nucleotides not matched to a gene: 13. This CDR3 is CASSLSLAGGPLETQYF. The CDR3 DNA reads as TGTGCCAGCAGCCTCTCATTAGCGGGGGGGCCCTTGGAGACCCAGTACTTC.

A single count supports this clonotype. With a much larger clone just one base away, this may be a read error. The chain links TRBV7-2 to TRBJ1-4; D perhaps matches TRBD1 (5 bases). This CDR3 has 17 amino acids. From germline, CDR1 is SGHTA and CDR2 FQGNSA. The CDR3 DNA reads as TGTGCCAGCAGCTTAGTGAGAGGGGAAGGAACTAATAAAAAACTGTTTTTT. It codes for CASSLVRGEGTNKKLFF.

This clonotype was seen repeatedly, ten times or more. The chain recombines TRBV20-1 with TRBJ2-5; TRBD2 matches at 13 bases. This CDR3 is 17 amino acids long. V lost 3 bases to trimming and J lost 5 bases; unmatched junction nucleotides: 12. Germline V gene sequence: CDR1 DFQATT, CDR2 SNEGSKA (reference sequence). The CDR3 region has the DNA TGCAGTGCTAGGAGACTAGCGGGAGGCCTCCTGGGGGAGACCCAGTACTTC. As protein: CSARRLAGGLLGETQYF.

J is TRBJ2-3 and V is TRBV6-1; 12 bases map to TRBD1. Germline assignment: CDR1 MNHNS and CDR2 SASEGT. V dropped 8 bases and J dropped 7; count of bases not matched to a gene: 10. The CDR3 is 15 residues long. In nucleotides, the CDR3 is TGTGCCAGCGAAAGCCCGGGACAGGGGGCGTATACGCAGTATTTT. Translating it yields CASESPGQGAYTQYF.

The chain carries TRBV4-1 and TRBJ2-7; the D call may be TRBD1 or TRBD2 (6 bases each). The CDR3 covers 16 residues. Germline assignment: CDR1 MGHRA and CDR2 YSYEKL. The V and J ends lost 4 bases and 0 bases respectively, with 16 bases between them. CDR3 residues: CASSLWGAGDSYEQYF. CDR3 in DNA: TGCGCCAGCAGCCTGTGGGGGGCAGGGGACTCCTACGAGCAGTACTTC.

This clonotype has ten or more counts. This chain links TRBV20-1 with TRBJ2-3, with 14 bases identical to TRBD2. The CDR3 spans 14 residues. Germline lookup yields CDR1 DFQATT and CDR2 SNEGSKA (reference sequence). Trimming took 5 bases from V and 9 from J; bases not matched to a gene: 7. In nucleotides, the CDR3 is TGCAGTGCTCCGGGACTAGCGGGAGAATGGACGCAGTATTTT. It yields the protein CSAPGLAGEWTQYF.

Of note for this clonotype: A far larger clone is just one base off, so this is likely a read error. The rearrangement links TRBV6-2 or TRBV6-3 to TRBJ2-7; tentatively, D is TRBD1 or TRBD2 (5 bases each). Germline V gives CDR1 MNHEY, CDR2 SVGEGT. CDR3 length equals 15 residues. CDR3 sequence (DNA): TGTGCCAGCAGTCACTCCGGGACGAGCACCTACGAGCAGTACTTC. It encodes CASSHSGTSTYEQYF.

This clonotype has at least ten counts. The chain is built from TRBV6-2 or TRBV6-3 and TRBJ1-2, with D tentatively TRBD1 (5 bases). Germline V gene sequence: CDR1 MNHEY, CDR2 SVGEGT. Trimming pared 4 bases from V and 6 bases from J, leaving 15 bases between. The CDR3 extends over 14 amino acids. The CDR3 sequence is CASSFRDGRNGYTF. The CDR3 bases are TGTGCCAGCAGTTTTAGGGACGGAAGAAATGGCTACACCTTC.

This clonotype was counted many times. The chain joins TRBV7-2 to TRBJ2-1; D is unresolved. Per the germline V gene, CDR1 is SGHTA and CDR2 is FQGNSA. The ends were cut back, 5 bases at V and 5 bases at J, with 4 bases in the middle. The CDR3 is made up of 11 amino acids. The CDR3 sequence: CASSTNNEQFF. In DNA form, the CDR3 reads TGTGCCAGCAGCACAAACAATGAGCAGTTCTTC. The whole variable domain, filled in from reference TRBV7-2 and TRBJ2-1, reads GAGVSQSPSNKVTEKGKDVELRCDPISGHTALYWYRQSLGQGLEFLIYFQGNSAPDKSGLPSDRFSAERTGGSVSTLTIQRTQQEDSAVYLCASSTNNEQFFGPGTRLTVL.

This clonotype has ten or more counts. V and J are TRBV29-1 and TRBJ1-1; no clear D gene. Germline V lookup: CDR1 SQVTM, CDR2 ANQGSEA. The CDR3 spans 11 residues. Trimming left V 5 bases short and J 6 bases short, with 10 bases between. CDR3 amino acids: CSVMVMPEAFF. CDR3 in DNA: TGCAGCGTTATGGTGATGCCTGAAGCTTTCTTT.

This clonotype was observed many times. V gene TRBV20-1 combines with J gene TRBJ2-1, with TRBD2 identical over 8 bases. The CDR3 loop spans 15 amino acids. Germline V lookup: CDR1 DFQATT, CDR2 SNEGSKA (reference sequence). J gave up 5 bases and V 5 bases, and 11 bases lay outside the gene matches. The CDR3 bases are TGCAGTGCTCCCCACCAGGGCGGGGGGAACAATGAGCAGTTCTTC. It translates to CSAPHQGGGNNEQFF.

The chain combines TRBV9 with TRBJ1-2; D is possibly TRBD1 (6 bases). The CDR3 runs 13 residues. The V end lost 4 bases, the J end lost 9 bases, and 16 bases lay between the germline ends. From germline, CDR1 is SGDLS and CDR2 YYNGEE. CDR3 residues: CASSFGGLDSYTF. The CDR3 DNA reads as TGTGCCAGCAGCTTCGGGGGGCTAGATAGCTACACCTTC.

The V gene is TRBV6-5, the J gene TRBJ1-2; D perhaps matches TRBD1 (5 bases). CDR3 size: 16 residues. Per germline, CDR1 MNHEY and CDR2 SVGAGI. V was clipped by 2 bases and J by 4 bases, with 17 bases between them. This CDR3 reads CASSYRGSALLYGYTF. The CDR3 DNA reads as TGTGCCAGCAGTTACCGGGGCAGCGCCCTACTCTATGGCTACACCTTC.

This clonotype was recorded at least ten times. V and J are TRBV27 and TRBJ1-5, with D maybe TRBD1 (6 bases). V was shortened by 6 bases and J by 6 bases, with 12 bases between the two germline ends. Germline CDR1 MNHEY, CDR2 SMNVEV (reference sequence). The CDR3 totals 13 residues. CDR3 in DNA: TGTGCCAGCAGCACAGGGTCGCGTCAGCCCCAGCATTTT. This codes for CASSTGSRQPQHF.

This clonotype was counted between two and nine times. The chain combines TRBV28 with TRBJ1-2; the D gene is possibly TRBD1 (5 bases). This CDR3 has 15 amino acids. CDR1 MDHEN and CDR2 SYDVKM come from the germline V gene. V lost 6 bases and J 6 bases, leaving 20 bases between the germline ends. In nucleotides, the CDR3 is TGTGCCAGCAGCCAACCCCCGACAGAAGCACATGGCTACACCTTC. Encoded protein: CASSQPPTEAHGYTF.

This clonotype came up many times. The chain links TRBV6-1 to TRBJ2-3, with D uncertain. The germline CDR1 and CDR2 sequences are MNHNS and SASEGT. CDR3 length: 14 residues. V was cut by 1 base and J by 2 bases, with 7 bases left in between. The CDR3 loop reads CASSEGIATDTQYF. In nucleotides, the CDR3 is TGTGCCAGCAGTGAAGGGATCGCCACAGATACGCAGTATTTT.

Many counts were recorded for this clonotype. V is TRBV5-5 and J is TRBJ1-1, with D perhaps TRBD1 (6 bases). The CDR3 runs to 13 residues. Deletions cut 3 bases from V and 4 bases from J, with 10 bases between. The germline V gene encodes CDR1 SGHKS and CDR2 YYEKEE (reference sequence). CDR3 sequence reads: CASSSEGVTEAFF. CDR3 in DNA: TGTGCCAGCAGCTCCGAGGGGGTCACTGAAGCTTTCTTT.

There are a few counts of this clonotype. Here the CDR3 reads CASSLAGDHNEQFF. DNA of the CDR3: TGTGCCAGCAGCCTAGCGGGAGACCACAATGAGCAGTTCTTC. J is TRBJ2-1 and V is TRBV28, with TRBD2 matching 10 bases. This CDR3 has 14 residues. The junction had 4 bases not matched to a gene; V was cut back by 6 bases and J by 5 bases. Germline CDR1 reads MDHEN; CDR2 reads SYDVKM.

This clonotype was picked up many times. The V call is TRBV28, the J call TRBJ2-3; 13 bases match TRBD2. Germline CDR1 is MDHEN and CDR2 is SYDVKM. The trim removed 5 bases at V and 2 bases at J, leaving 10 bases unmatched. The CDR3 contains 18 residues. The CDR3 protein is CASSRTSGSALHTDTQYF. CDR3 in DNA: TGTGCCAGCAGTCGGACTAGCGGGAGCGCCCTCCACACAGATACGCAGTATTTT.

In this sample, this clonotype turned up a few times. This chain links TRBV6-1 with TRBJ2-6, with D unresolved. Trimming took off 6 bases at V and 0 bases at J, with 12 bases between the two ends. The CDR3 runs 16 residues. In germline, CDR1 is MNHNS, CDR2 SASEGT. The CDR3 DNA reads TGTGCCAGCAGGTCGCCCCGGAGCTCTGGGGCCAACGTCCTGACTTTC. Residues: CASRSPRSSGANVLTF.

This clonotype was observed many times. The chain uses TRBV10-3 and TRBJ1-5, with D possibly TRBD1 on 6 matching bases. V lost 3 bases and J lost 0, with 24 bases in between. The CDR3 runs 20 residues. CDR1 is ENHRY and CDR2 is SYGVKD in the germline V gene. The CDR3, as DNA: TGTGCCATCAGTGACCGCAGGGGCGCACCGGGATTTGCTAGCAATCAGCCCCAGCATTTT. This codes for CAISDRRGAPGFASNQPQHF.

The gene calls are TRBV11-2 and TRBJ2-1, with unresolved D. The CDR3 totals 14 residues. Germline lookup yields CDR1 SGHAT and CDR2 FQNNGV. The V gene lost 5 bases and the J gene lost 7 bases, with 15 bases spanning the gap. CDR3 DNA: TGTGCCAGCAGCCCTGGGTCGTCACGGAATGAGCAGTTCTTC. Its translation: CASSPGSSRNEQFF.